These 20 T cell receptor beta chains were all obtained from the same sample, sequenced in a study of human T cells and chemical hapten exposure. TCRdb recomputed calls from the RACE reads with MiXCR, one row per CDR3 protein. The table includes 300,000 to 450,000 distinct CDR3 sequences, approximately 5.1% detected once. The time point denotes: pre-sensitization, week 0. Treatment here: therapeutic diphenylcyclopropenone sensitization with weekly scalp DPC. Specimen: whole blood, collected in connection with sensitization to the hapten diphenylcyclopropenone (DPC). Every receptor here comes from a woman between 50 and 59 years old with alopecia areata. Some clones in this sample may be carry-over from other donors' samples.

In its sample, this clonotype was seen many times. The chain carries TRBV29-1 and TRBJ1-1, with 9 nucleotides matching TRBD1. The CDR3 sequence is 14 residues long. Per the germline V gene, CDR1 is SQVTM and CDR2 is ANQGSEA. J lost 1 base, V lost 5 bases, and 5 bases had no gene match. The CDR3 here is CSVRTGVANTEAFF. The CDR3, as DNA: TGCAGCGTTCGGACAGGGGTGGCGAACACTGAAGCTTTCTTT.

The table lists this clonotype with many counts. This chain connects TRBV27 to TRBJ1-1; D call uncertain. Germline values: CDR1 MNHEY, CDR2 SMNVEV (reference sequence). The CDR3 totals 13 residues. For the CDR3, the DNA is TGTGCTACGGGTGACCTAATGAACACTGAAGCTTTCTTT. Its translation: CATGDLMNTEAFF.

This clonotype was seen more than once but under ten times. The chain uses TRBV4-1 and TRBJ2-3, with D perhaps matching TRBD1 or TRBD2 (6 bases each). This CDR3 contains 16 residues. The ends were cut back, 2 bases at V and 0 bases at J, with 12 bases in the middle. Germline assignment: CDR1 MGHRA and CDR2 YSYEKL. This chain's CDR3 is CASSQRGAASTDTQYF. DNA for the CDR3: TGCGCCAGCAGCCAAAGGGGGGCGGCTAGCACAGATACGCAGTATTTT.

A few counts support this clonotype. V usage is TRBV9 and J usage is TRBJ2-7, with D perhaps matching TRBD1 or TRBD2 (5 bases each). V was trimmed by 4 bases and J by 0 bases, leaving 17 bases between them. Per germline, CDR1 SGDLS and CDR2 YYNGEE. The CDR3 totals 16 residues. The CDR3 sequence: CASSPDWGRSSYEQYF. As DNA, the CDR3 is TGTGCCAGCAGCCCGGACTGGGGACGGAGCTCCTACGAGCAGTACTTC.

This clonotype was counted only a few times. The chain carries TRBV29-1 and TRBJ2-2, with TRBD2 identical over 10 bases. Germline V lookup: CDR1 SQVTM, CDR2 ANQGSEA. The trim removed 6 bases at V and 1 base at J, leaving 5 bases unmatched. The CDR3 length is 15 residues. CDR3 amino acids: CSVELAGLNTGELFF. CDR3 in DNA: TGCAGCGTCGAACTAGCGGGGCTGAACACCGGGGAGCTGTTTTTT.

A few counts support this clonotype. The rearrangement uses TRBV11-3 and TRBJ2-3; D is unclear. The CDR3 extends over 14 amino acids. The V gene lost 8 bases and the J gene lost 0 bases, with 12 bases spanning the gap. The germline gives CDR1 SGHNT, CDR2 YENEEA. CDR3 region: CASAGKYSTDTQYF. As DNA, the CDR3 is TGTGCCAGCGCCGGAAAGTATAGCACAGATACGCAGTATTTT.

This clonotype was seen a handful of times. The rearrangement uses TRBV20-1 and TRBJ2-3; TRBD2 aligns across 9 bases. The CDR3 covers 15 residues. With V trimmed by 3 bases and J by 3 bases, 7 bases remained unmatched. From germline, CDR1 is DFQATT and CDR2 SNEGSKA (reference sequence). The CDR3 sequence is CSASRLAGLTDTQYF. The CDR3 DNA follows: TGCAGTGCTAGTCGGCTAGCGGGATTGACAGATACGCAGTATTTT.

This clonotype was counted only a few times. The J gene is TRBJ2-3, the V gene TRBV6-1; maybe TRBD1 (5 bases). Germline CDR1 is MNHNS and CDR2 is SASEGT. V was clipped by 3 bases and J by 3 bases, with 7 bases between them. This CDR3 comprises 13 residues. The CDR3: CASSDAGTDTQYF. For the CDR3, the DNA is TGTGCCAGCAGTGACGCAGGGACAGATACGCAGTATTTT.

This clonotype showed up just a few times. One junction end disagrees with the germline gene, perhaps due to a read error. The chain recombines TRBV6-6 with TRBJ2-5; TRBD1 might be the D (6 bases). CDR1 is MNHNY, CDR2 SVGAGI, per germline (reference sequence). The CDR3 runs to 12 residues. The CDR3 loop reads CASSYSGGVGVF. CDR3 DNA sequence: TGTGCCAGCAGTTACTCAGGGGGAGTAGGAGTCTTC.

This clonotype was observed a handful of times. The rearrangement links TRBV29-1 to TRBJ2-1; possible D gene TRBD1, 6 bases. The CDR3 sequence is 15 residues long. Germline-derived CDR1 and CDR2 are SQVTM and ANQGSEA. V was cut by 0 bases and J by 5 bases, with 14 bases left in between. This CDR3 is CSVEESGAQHNEQFF. The CDR3 bases are TGCAGCGTTGAAGAGTCAGGGGCACAACACAATGAGCAGTTCTTC.

This clonotype was detected many times. The gene calls are TRBV15 and TRBJ2-3; no reliable D call. The ends were cut back, 0 bases at V and 4 bases at J, with 5 bases in the middle. Germline CDR1 is LNHNV and CDR2 is YYDKDF (reference sequence). The CDR3 runs to 13 residues. CDR3 sequence: CATSRDVADTQYF. CDR3 bases: TGTGCCACCAGCAGAGATGTAGCAGATACGCAGTATTTT.

V is TRBV2 and J is TRBJ2-7; D perhaps matches TRBD1 (6 bases). The CDR3 has 13 amino acids. Germline V CDR1 and CDR2: SNHLY, FYNNEI. Deletions cut 11 bases from V and 5 bases from J, with 19 bases between. CDR3 DNA sequence: TGTGCCGGCTCAGGGGCCCCTTGGGACGAGCAGTACTTC. Encoded protein: CAGSGAPWDEQYF.

Only a few counts were recorded for this clonotype. This chain joins TRBV6-2 or TRBV6-3 and TRBJ1-1; a possible D gene is TRBD1 (6 bases). The CDR3 has 14 residues. V was clipped by 4 bases and J by 0 bases, with 9 bases between them. Germline CDR1 and CDR2: MNHEY and SVGEGT. CDR3 region: CASSWGPMNTEAFF. For the CDR3, the DNA is TGTGCCAGCAGTTGGGGGCCCATGAACACTGAAGCTTTCTTT.

This clonotype occurred many times. A much larger clone lies a single base off, so this may be a read error. The chain links TRBV6-5 to TRBJ1-4, with TRBD1 matching 11 bases. J lost 7 bases, V lost 2 bases, and 3 bases had no gene match. Germline values: CDR1 MNHEY, CDR2 SVGAGI. The length of the CDR3 is 15 residues. The DNA for the CDR3 is TGTGCCAGCAGTTACCGTGGACAGGGGGCTGAAAAACTGTTTTTT. Its translation is CASSYRGQGAEKLFF.

In its sample, this clonotype was seen many times. The chain recombines TRBV6-2 or TRBV6-3 with TRBJ2-4; D is unclear. The CDR3 extends over 16 amino acids. The germline V gene encodes CDR1 MNHEY and CDR2 SVGEGT. With 0 bases removed from V and 4 bases from J, the gap between germline ends came to 13 bases. CDR3: CASSYSPQGPKNIQYF. CDR3 DNA sequence: TGTGCCAGCAGTTACTCCCCCCAAGGGCCTAAAAACATTCAGTACTTC.

CDR3 residues: CSVPWYGVDYGYTF. As DNA, the CDR3 is TGCAGTGTTCCCTGGTACGGGGTTGACTATGGCTACACCTTC. The rearrangement links TRBV20-1 to TRBJ1-2, with D unclear. V was shortened by 7 bases and J by 3 bases, with 18 bases between the two germline ends. Germline CDR1 and CDR2: DFQATT and SNEGSKA (reference sequence). The CDR3 extends over 14 amino acids.

This clonotype has only a few counts. The V and J genes are TRBV7-9 and TRBJ1-5, with a tentative D call TRBD1 (6 bases). Germline CDR1 is SEHNR and CDR2 is FQNEAQ (reference sequence). The V gene lost 1 base and the J gene lost 1 base, with 8 bases spanning the gap. The CDR3 totals 15 residues. The CDR3 bases are TGTGCCAGCAGCTTAGACAGGGAGAGCAATCAGCCCCAGCATTTT. Protein: CASSLDRESNQPQHF.

The chain couples TRBV20-1 to TRBJ2-6; 7 nucleotides align to TRBD1. Germline V CDR1 and CDR2: DFQATT, SNEGSKA (reference sequence). There are 16 residues in the CDR3. J was trimmed by 0 bases and V by 3 bases; bases with no gene match: 5. The CDR3 loop is CSARTGSSSGANVLTF. The CDR3, as DNA: TGCAGTGCTAGGACAGGGTCTTCCTCTGGGGCCAACGTCCTGACTTTC.

This clonotype was observed many times. The chain is built from TRBV18 and TRBJ2-1; a weak D match, TRBD2 (6 bases). The V end was cut by 8 bases, the J end by 2 bases, with 7 bases between. The germline V gene encodes CDR1 KGHSH and CDR2 LQKENI. This CDR3 contains 12 residues. In DNA, the CDR3 is TGTGCCAGCGCGGGACCCTACAATGAGCAGTTCTTC. Translation: CASAGPYNEQFF. Drawing the rest from reference TRBV18 and TRBJ2-1, the complete variable domain is NAGVMQNPRHLVRRRGQEARLRCSPMKGHSHVYWYRQLPEEGLKFMVYLQKENIIDESGMPKERFSAEFPKEGPSILRIQQVVRGDSAAYFCASAGPYNEQFFGPGTRLTVL.

The chain combines TRBV21-1 with TRBJ2-7. TRBV21-1 is a documented pseudogene. The length of the CDR3 is 13 residues. CDR3 amino acids: CASSTDKSYEQYF. The CDR3 bases are TGTGCCAGCAGCACTGACAAGTCCTACGAGCAGTACTTC.